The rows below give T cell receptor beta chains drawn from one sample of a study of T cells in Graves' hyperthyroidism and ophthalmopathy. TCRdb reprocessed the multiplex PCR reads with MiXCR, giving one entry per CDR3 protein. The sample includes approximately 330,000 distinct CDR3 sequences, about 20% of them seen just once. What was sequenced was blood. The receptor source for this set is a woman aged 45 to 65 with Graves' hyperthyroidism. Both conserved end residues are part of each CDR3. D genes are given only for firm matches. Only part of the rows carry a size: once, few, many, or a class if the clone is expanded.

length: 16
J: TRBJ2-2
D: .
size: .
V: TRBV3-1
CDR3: CASSQDVSPNTGGLFF
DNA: TGTGCCAGCAGCCAAGACGTGTCCCCCAACACCGGGGGGCTGTTTTTT

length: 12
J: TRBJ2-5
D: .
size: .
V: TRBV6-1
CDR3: CASSATQETQYF
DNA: TGTGCCAGCAGTGCTACCCAAGAGACCCAGTACTTC

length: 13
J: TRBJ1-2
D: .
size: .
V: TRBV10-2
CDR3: CASQIGQNYGYTF
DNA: TGCGCCAGCCAAATCGGACAGAACTATGGCTACACCTTC

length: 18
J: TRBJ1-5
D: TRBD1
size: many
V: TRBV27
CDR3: CASNSDRERAGSNQPQHF
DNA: TGTGCCAGCAATAGTGACAGGGAACGGGCGGGTTCCAATCAGCCCCAGCATTTT

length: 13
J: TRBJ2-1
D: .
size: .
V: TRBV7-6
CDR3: CASSPGDGNEQFF
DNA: TGTGCCAGCAGCCCCGGGGACGGTAATGAGCAGTTCTTC

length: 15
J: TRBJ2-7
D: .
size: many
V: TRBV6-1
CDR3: CASSVRGTNTYEQYF
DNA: TGTGCCAGCAGTGTACGGGGGACAAATACCTACGAGCAGTACTTC

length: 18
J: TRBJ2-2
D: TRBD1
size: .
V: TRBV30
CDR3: CAFFPGQGVTGGSGELFF
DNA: TGTGCCTTTTTTCCGGGACAGGGAGTAACAGGAGGGTCCGGGGAGCTGTTTTTT

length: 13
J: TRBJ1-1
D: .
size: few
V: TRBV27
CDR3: CASSSLGYTEAFF
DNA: TGTGCCAGCAGTTCTTTGGGGTATACTGAAGCTTTCTTT

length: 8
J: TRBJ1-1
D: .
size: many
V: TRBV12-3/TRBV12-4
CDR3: CASSGAFF
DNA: TGTGCCAGCAGCGGTGCTTTCTTT

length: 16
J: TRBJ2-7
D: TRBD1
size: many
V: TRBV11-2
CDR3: CASSQNPTGSGYEQYF
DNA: TGTGCCAGCAGCCAGAACCCGACAGGGTCCGGCTACGAGCAGTACTTC

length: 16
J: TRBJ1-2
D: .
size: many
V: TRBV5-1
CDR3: CASSGGTPGPDYGYTF
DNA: TGCGCCAGCAGCGGCGGGACGCCTGGTCCAGACTATGGCTACACCTTC

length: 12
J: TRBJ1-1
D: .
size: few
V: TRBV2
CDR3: CASSPGLPPAFF
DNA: TGTGCCAGCAGCCCAGGGTTACCTCCAGCTTTCTTT

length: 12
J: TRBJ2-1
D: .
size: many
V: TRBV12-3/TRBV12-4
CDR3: CASSPVTDEQFF
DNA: TGTGCCAGCAGCCCCGTGACAGATGAGCAGTTCTTC

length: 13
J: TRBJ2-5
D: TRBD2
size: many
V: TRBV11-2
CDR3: CASSLGLAGPQYF
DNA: TGTGCCAGCAGCTTGGGACTAGCGGGGCCCCAGTACTTC

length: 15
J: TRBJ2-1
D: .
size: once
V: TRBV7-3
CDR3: CASSFGTGTINEQFF
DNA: TGTGCCAGCAGCTTCGGCACCGGGACCATCAATGAGCAGTTCTTC

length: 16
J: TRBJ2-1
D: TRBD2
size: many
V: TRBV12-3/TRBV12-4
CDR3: CASSFLAGSSYNEQFF
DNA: TGTGCCAGCAGTTTTCTAGCGGGGAGCTCCTACAATGAGCAGTTCTTC

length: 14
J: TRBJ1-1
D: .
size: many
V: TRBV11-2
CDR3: CASSFYQGSTEAFF
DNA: TGTGCCAGCAGCTTCTACCAGGGGAGCACTGAAGCTTTCTTT

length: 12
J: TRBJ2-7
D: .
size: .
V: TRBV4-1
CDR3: CASSQGMGEKYF
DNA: TGCGCCAGCAGCCAAGGGATGGGGGAGAAGTACTTC

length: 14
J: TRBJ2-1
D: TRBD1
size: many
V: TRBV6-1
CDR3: CASSGGQGWYEQFF
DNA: TGTGCCAGCAGTGGGGGACAGGGGTGGTATGAGCAGTTCTTC

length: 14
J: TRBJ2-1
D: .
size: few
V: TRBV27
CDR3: CASSATELYNEQFF
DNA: TGTGCCAGCAGTGCTACAGAATTATACAATGAGCAGTTCTTC

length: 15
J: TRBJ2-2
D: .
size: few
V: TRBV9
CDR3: CASSVGPDSTGELFF
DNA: TGTGCCAGCAGCGTAGGGCCGGATTCAACCGGGGAGCTGTTTTTT

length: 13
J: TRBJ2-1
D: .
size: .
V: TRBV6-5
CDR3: CASSYGTRGEQFF
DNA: TGTGCCAGCAGTTACGGGACCAGAGGTGAGCAGTTCTTC

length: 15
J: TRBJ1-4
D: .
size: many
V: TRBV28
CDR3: CASSPLGDRNEKLFF
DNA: TGTGCCAGCAGTCCCCTCGGGGATAGAAATGAAAAACTGTTTTTT

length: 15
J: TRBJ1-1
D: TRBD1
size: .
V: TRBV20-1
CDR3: CSARDFRQGNTEAFF
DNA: TGCAGTGCTAGAGACTTCCGACAGGGGAACACTGAAGCTTTCTTT

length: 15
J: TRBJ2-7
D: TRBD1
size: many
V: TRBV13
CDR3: CASSRGTGKIAEQYF
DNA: TGTGCCAGCAGCCGAGGGACAGGGAAAATCGCCGAGCAGTACTTC

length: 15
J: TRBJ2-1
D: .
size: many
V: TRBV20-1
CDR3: CSAPRDRAVGNEQFF
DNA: TGCAGTGCTCCGCGGGATCGGGCGGTAGGCAATGAGCAGTTCTTC

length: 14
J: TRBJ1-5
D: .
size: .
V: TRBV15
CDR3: CATSRGGGNQPQHF
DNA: TGTGCCACCAGCAGAGGGGGCGGCAATCAGCCCCAGCATTTT

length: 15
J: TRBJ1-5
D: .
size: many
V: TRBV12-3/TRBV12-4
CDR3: CASSRGETGNQPQHF
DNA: TGTGCCAGCTCGCGGGGAGAGACCGGAAATCAGCCCCAGCATTTT

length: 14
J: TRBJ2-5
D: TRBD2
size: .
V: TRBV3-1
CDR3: CASRLAGGEETQYF
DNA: TGTGCCAGCAGGCTAGCGGGGGGTGAGGAGACCCAGTACTTC

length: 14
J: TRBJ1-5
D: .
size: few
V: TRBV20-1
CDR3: CSASPFVMGQPQHF
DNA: TGCAGTGCTAGTCCTTTTGTGATGGGTCAGCCCCAGCATTTT

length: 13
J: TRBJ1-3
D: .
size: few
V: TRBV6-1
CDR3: CATREGPGNTIYF
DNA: TGTGCGACGCGGGAGGGCCCTGGAAACACCATATATTTT

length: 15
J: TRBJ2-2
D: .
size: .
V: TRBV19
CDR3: CASNSPRRHTGELFF
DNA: TGTGCCAGTAACAGCCCTAGACGACACACCGGGGAGCTGTTTTTT

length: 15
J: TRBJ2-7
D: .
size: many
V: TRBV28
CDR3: CASSPVEGATYEQYF
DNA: TGTGCCAGCAGTCCCGTGGAGGGCGCGACCTACGAGCAGTACTTC

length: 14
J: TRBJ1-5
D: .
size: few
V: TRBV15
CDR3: CATSRDRMNQPQHF
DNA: TGTGCCACCAGCAGAGATAGGATGAATCAGCCCCAGCATTTT

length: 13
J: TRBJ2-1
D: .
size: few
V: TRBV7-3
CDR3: CASSGGAGTEQFF
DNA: TGTGCCAGCAGCGGGGGGGCCGGGACAGAGCAGTTCTTC

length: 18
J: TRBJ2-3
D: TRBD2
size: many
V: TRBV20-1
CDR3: CSARPPSGRSNSTDTQYF
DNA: TGCAGTGCTAGGCCGCCTAGCGGGAGGTCAAATAGCACAGATACGCAGTATTTT

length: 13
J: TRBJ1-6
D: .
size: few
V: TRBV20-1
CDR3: CSARGGRAEPLHF
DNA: TGCAGTGCTAGAGGGGGCAGGGCAGAACCCCTCCACTTT

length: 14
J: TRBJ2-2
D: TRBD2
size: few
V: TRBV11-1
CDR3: CASSGGGTTGELFF
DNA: TGTGCCAGCAGCGGGGGGGGTACCACCGGGGAGCTGTTTTTT

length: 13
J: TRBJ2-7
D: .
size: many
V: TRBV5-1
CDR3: CASSLDASYEQYF
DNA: TGCGCCAGCAGCTTGGACGCCTCCTACGAGCAGTACTTC

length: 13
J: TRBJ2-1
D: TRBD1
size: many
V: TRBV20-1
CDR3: CSSRDRGGSEQFF
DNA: TGCAGCAGCCGGGACAGGGGTGGTAGTGAGCAGTTCTTC

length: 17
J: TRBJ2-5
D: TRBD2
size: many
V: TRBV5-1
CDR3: CASSLETGGPFLETQYF
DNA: TGCGCCAGCAGCTTGGAGACGGGAGGGCCGTTTTTAGAGACCCAGTACTTC

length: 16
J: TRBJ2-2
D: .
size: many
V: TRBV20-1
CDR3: CSARDGVSGDTGELFF
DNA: TGCAGTGCTAGAGATGGGGTGTCGGGAGACACCGGGGAGCTGTTTTTT

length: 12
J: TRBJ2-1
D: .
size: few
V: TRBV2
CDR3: CASSGLGFRQFF
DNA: TGTGCCAGCAGTGGACTTGGCTTCCGACAGTTCTTC

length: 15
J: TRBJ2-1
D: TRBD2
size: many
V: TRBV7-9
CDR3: CASSLARAGDNEQFF
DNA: TGTGCCAGCAGCTTAGCGAGAGCGGGGGATAATGAGCAGTTCTTC

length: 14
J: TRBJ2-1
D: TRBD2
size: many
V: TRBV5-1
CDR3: CASSPGTSENEQFF
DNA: TGCGCCAGCAGCCCCGGGACTAGCGAGAATGAGCAGTTCTTC

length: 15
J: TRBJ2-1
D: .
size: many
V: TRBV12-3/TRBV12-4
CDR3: CASRTEGAAYNEQFF
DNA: TGTGCCAGCAGGACGGAAGGGGCAGCTTACAATGAGCAGTTCTTC